A single sample gave rise to the 15 T cell receptor beta chains below, sequenced in a study of Ad26.COV2.S vaccination and SARS-CoV-2 variants. The repertoire was sequenced with immunoSEQ multiplex PCR; TCRdb's copy has only in-frame clones and lacks some. The repertoire holds about 460,000 clones, with 80% to 90% as singletons. Treatment meaning: around 19 received Ad26.COV2.S at low or high dose, single or two shots; roughly five received placebo; per-sample allocation not given. All samples were drawn on day 63, counting from the first vaccine or placebo injection. The sample in question was peripheral blood, obtained in a trial of Ad26.COV2.S vaccine versus placebo. These receptors all stem from a person aged 18-65 years who received the Ad26.COV2.S COVID-19 vaccine or a placebo.

This clone has more than one count but fewer than ten. This chain uses TRBV7-6 with TRBJ1-5; D ambiguous. The germline V and J ends were trimmed by 2 bases and 2 bases, with 10 bases remaining between them. The CDR3 has 15 residues. In germline, CDR1 is SGHVS, CDR2 FNYEAQ. The CDR3 loop reads CASSLSPGGNQPQHF. DNA of the CDR3: TGTGCCAGCAGCTTATCGCCAGGTGGCAATCAGCCCCAGCATTTT.

This rearrangement joins TRBV3-1 (or the pseudogene TRBV3-2) to TRBJ2-1; possibly TRBD1 or TRBD2 for D (5 bases each). The CDR3 contains 14 residues. V lost 4 bases and J lost 16, with 23 bases in between. Germline-derived CDR1 and CDR2 are LGHDT and YNNKEL (reference sequence). As DNA, the CDR3 is TGTGCCAGCAGCCGTCAATATCCGAGGGGTAGTTTATTCTTC. Its protein is CASSRQYPRGSLFF.

This clone has a handful of counts. The chain uses TRBV5-1 and TRBJ1-2, with 9 bases fitting TRBD1. V gave up 0 bases and J gave up 7 bases; unmatched junction bases: 4. The CDR3 spans 14 residues. Per germline, CDR1 SGHRS and CDR2 YFSETQ. The CDR3 loop reads CASSLAQGARGYTF. DNA of the CDR3: TGCGCCAGCAGCTTGGCACAGGGGGCGCGTGGCTACACCTTC.

This chain joins TRBV7-8 and TRBJ2-6, with D possibly matching TRBD1 (5 bases). CDR1 and CDR2 (germline): SGHVS, FQNEAQ. This CDR3 spans 18 amino acids. With 5 bases removed from V and 5 bases from J, the gap between germline ends came to 22 bases. This CDR3 is CASSPTQTVRLWANVLTF. CDR3 nucleotides: TGTGCCAGCAGCCCGACTCAGACAGTACGCCTCTGGGCCAACGTCCTGACTTTC.

The chain is built from TRBV7-9 and TRBJ2-6, with D tentatively TRBD1 (6 bases). CDR1 and CDR2 from the germline V gene are SEHNR and FQNEAQ (reference sequence). This CDR3 spans 17 amino acids. With 5 bases removed from V and 4 bases from J, the gap between germline ends came to 18 bases. CDR3 in DNA: TGTGCCAGCAGCCCGACAACAGGGAATCCCGGGGCCAACGTCCTGACTTTC. Translating it yields CASSPTTGNPGANVLTF.

The chain has TRBV30 and TRBJ1-2, with a weak D call TRBD1 (6 bases). Germline CDR1 is GTSNPN and CDR2 is SVGIG (reference sequence). The CDR3 has 13 residues. V was cut by 5 bases and J by 4 bases, with 14 bases left in between. The CDR3 DNA reads TGTGCCTGGGACACAGGGAGTCTCTATGGCTACACCTTC. It translates to CAWDTGSLYGYTF.

This chain links TRBV5-1 with TRBJ2-2; TRBD2 matches at 11 bases. Unmatched junction bases numbered 3, after V lost 2 bases and J lost 6 bases. Germline V gene data show CDR1 as SGHRS and CDR2 as YFSETQ. The CDR3 has 15 amino acids. The CDR3 spells CASSFTSGSSGELFF. CDR3 coding DNA: TGCGCCAGCAGCTTCACTAGCGGGAGTTCCGGGGAGCTGTTTTTT.

A word on this clone: Other DNA sequences within the sample encode an identical CDR3. V gene TRBV24-1 combines with J gene TRBJ2-1, with D maybe TRBD2 (5 bases). CDR3 size: 16 residues. The germline V gene encodes CDR1 KGHDR and CDR2 SFDVKD. Trimming left V 1 base short and J 0 bases short, with 9 bases between. CDR3 region: CATSDFAGSSYNEQFF. The CDR3 DNA is TGTGCCACCAGTGATTTTGCGGGTTCCTCCTACAATGAGCAGTTCTTC.

The chain joins TRBV19 to TRBJ2-5, with 9 bases lining up with TRBD2. The CDR3 consists of 14 residues. V lost 3 bases, J lost 5 bases, and 4 bases stayed unmatched. Looked up from germline, CDR1 is LNHDA and CDR2 is SQIVND (reference sequence). CDR3 in DNA: TGTGCCAGTAGTATGTGGCTAGCGGGGGAGACCCAGTACTTC. Amino acid sequence: CASSMWLAGETQYF.

The J gene is TRBJ2-2, the V gene TRBV28; the D gene is possibly TRBD1 (6 bases). This CDR3 contains 15 residues. Germline V gene data show CDR1 as MDHEN and CDR2 as SYDVKM. V was cut by 3 bases and J by 3 bases, with 11 bases left in between. The CDR3 here is CASSFNRVHTGELFF. The CDR3 DNA sequence: TGTGCCAGCAGTTTTAACAGGGTCCACACCGGGGAGCTGTTTTTT.

The chain joins TRBV27 to TRBJ2-5; no reliable D call. Germline CDR1 reads MNHEY; CDR2 reads SMNVEV (reference sequence). V lost 5 bases and J lost 2, with 15 bases in between. The CDR3 spans 15 residues. The chain's CDR3 is CASSPDLEAQETQYF. The CDR3 DNA follows: TGTGCCAGCAGTCCGGACCTTGAGGCACAAGAGACCCAGTACTTC.

The chain recombines TRBV10-3 with TRBJ2-7; no reliable D call. This CDR3 is 13 amino acids long. Trimming left V 4 bases short and J 1 base short, with 8 bases between. Germline CDR1 and CDR2: ENHRY and SYGVKD. CDR3 amino acids: CAISAQNSYEQYF. The CDR3, as DNA: TGTGCCATCAGTGCCCAGAATTCCTACGAGCAGTACTTC.

The chain has TRBV6-2 or TRBV6-3 and TRBJ1-4; no definite D call. Trimming removed 4 bases at V and 3 bases at J, with 12 bases between. The CDR3 consists of 15 residues. Looked up from germline, CDR1 is MNHEY and CDR2 is SVGEGT. The CDR3, as DNA: TGTGCCAGCAGTTCGGAGGCGGGATCTAATGAAAAACTGTTTTTT. It translates to CASSSEAGSNEKLFF.

J is TRBJ1-3 and V is TRBV7-9, with D unclear. The V end was cut by 2 bases, the J end by 1 base, with 0 bases between. CDR1 and CDR2 from the germline V gene are SEHNR and FQNEAQ (reference sequence). The CDR3 sequence is 12 residues long. The CDR3 DNA sequence: TGTGCCAGCAGCTTATCTGGAAACACCATATATTTT. This codes for CASSLSGNTIYF. The full variable domain, rest sourced from reference TRBV7-9 and TRBJ1-3, is DTGVSQNPRHKITKRGQNVTFRCDPISEHNRLYWYRQTLGQGPEFLTYFQNEAQLEKSRLLSDRFSAERPKGSFSTLEIQRTEQGDSAMYLCASSLSGNTIYFGEGSWLTVV.

J is TRBJ2-3 and V is TRBV5-1, with D unresolved. Trimming shortened V by 2 bases and J by 1 base, and 11 bases separated the two germline ends. The length of the CDR3 is 15 residues. CDR1 and CDR2 (germline): SGHRS, YFSETQ. The CDR3 loop reads CASSLTLRGTDTQYF. CDR3 in DNA: TGCGCCAGCAGCTTAACCTTAAGGGGCACAGATACGCAGTATTTT.